This note documents a single T cell receptor (beta chain) sequence. TCRdb recomputed calls from the PCR reads with MiXCR, one row per CDR3 protein. The table records about 630,000 distinct CDR3 sequences, around 25% of them present only once. The data derive from a study of molecular identifiers for immune sequencing clone quantification. CDR3 length: 16 residues. V dropped 0 bases and J dropped 5; count of bases not matched to a gene: 9. Germline CDR1 reads WNHNN; CDR2 reads SYGVQD (reference sequence). The receptor's source is a human donor in good health. Some libraries in this study had Jurkat cell RNA spiked in. The chain joins TRBV10-1 to TRBJ1-1; 7 nucleotides align to TRBD1. Sequencing used naive CD8+ T cells from blood, with Jurkat cell RNA spiked in. Subset meaning: FACS-sorted CD8+CD4-CCR7+CD45RA+ naive T cells. The CDR3 protein is CASSESRDSPSTEAFF. The CDR3 DNA is TGCGCCAGCAGTGAGTCCCGGGACAGCCCTTCGACTGAAGCTTTCTTT.